The next 10 T cell receptor beta chains were all read from a single sample in a study of blood T cell repertoires in COVID-19. The repertoire was sequenced with immunoSEQ multiplex PCR; TCRdb's copy has only in-frame clones and lacks some. Among 330,000 or so clones listed, roughly 90% were seen once. Material for sequencing was PBMCs or T cells enriched from blood (not recorded which). These receptors were taken from a woman in her thirties who had recovered from COVID-19.

The V gene is TRBV6-5, the J gene TRBJ2-7; D possibly corresponds to TRBD1 (5 bases). Germline V gene sequence: CDR1 MNHEY, CDR2 SVGAGI. Trimming took 4 bases from V and 3 from J, leaving 13 bases between them. This CDR3 comprises 14 residues. Written as DNA, the CDR3 is TGTGCCAGCAGTTTCAATTGGGGCGGCTACGAGCAGTACTTC. Protein sequence: CASSFNWGGYEQYF.

In its sample, this clone was seen once. The CDR3 spells CASSLLAGEYEQYF. The CDR3, as DNA: TGTGCCAGCAGCTTGCTAGCGGGAGAGTACGAGCAGTACTTC. V usage is TRBV7-8 and J usage is TRBJ2-7, with 10 positions matching TRBD2. Germline V gene lookup returns CDR1 SGHVS and CDR2 FQNEAQ. V was pared by 3 bases and J by 4 bases, with 3 bases of the junction left unmatched. This CDR3 spans 14 amino acids. Based on the CDR3 plus reference TRBV7-8 and TRBJ2-7, the full variable domain is GAGVSQSPRYKVAKRGQDVALRCDPISGHVSLFWYQQALGQGPEFLTYFQNEAQLDKSGLPSDRFFAERPEGSVSTLKIQRTQQEDSAVYLCASSLLAGEYEQYFGPGTRLTVT.

The gene calls are TRBV19 and TRBJ2-7; tentative D call: TRBD1 (5 bases). In germline, CDR1 is LNHDA, CDR2 SQIVND (reference sequence). The V end lost 5 bases, the J end lost 1 base, and 9 bases lay between the germline ends. The length of the CDR3 is 13 residues. CDR3 protein: CASSYDSSYEQYF. In nucleotides, the CDR3 is TGTGCCAGTAGTTATGACAGTTCCTACGAGCAGTACTTC.

The CDR3 nucleotides read TGTGCCAGCAGTGAAGGACAGGCTGGAAACACCATATATTTT. Translating gives CASSEGQAGNTIYF. This chain uses TRBV2 with TRBJ1-3, with D possibly TRBD1 on 6 matching bases. V gave up 1 base and J gave up 2 bases, with 6 bases separating them. This CDR3 contains 14 residues. Looked up from germline, CDR1 is SNHLY and CDR2 is FYNNEI.

The chain joins TRBV28 to TRBJ2-1; 9 bases match TRBD1. The CDR3 contains 15 residues. Trimming cost V 7 bases and J 8 bases; bases outside gene matches: 12. The germline gives CDR1 MDHEN, CDR2 SYDVKM. The CDR3 sequence is CASTETGGRLYEQFF. The CDR3 DNA reads TGTGCCAGCACTGAAACAGGGGGCCGATTATATGAGCAGTTCTTC.

The V and J genes are TRBV18 and TRBJ1-1; D not resolved. Germline V gives CDR1 KGHSH, CDR2 LQKENI. The CDR3 runs 13 residues. The germline V and J ends were trimmed by 5 bases and 2 bases, with 9 bases remaining between them. The DNA for the CDR3 is TGTGCCAGCTCAGCCGGGAGCAACACTGAAGCTTTCTTT. This translates into CASSAGSNTEAFF.

The chain recombines TRBV19 with TRBJ2-3; D unresolved. CDR1 is LNHDA and CDR2 is SQIVND in the germline V gene (reference sequence). The CDR3 totals 13 residues. V was clipped by 4 bases and J by 2 bases, with 7 bases between them. The CDR3: CASSRLNTDTQYF. DNA for the CDR3: TGTGCCAGTAGTAGGCTGAACACAGATACGCAGTATTTT.

The chain has TRBV29-1 and TRBJ1-1; perhaps TRBD1 as D (6 bases). Trimming pared 2 bases from V and 1 base from J, leaving 8 bases between. The CDR3 has 13 residues. Germline-derived CDR1 and CDR2 are SQVTM and ANQGSEA. CDR3 nucleotides: TGCAGCGTTGAAAAGACAGGGAACACTGAAGCTTTCTTT. It translates to CSVEKTGNTEAFF.

CDR3 nucleotide sequence: TGCGCCACCAGACGACAGGGAAAGAGTGAAGCTTTCTTT. It encodes CATRRQGKSEAFF. This chain joins TRBV5-1 and TRBJ1-1; 7 positions match TRBD1. The CDR3 is 13 amino acids. Germline V gives CDR1 SGHRS, CDR2 YFSETQ. Losses at the gene ends were 9 bases for V and 7 bases for J; bases not matched to a gene: 12.

V gene TRBV19 combines with J gene TRBJ1-4; a weak D match, TRBD1 (6 bases). Germline-derived CDR1 and CDR2 are LNHDA and SQIVND (reference sequence). The CDR3 contains 15 residues. V dropped 9 bases and J dropped 3 bases, with 17 bases sitting between them. The CDR3 sequence is CASQGQPQANEKLFF. The CDR3 DNA is TGTGCCAGCCAAGGACAGCCTCAGGCTAATGAAAAACTGTTTTTT.